This TCR beta chain emerged from a study of blood T cell repertoires in COVID-19. Study context: The United States, Italy and Spain supplied acute and convalescent COVID-19 samples.

CDR3 size: 15 residues. Trimming removed 4 bases from V and 0 bases from J; junction bases left unmatched: 2. Germline V gene data show CDR1 as SNHLY and CDR2 as FYNNEI. This clone was found once. Authors' data handling: Reference gene primer amplification yielded estimated nucleated cell counts. Only in-frame clones appear in the TCRdb table, and some are missing; sequencing was by immunoSEQ multiplex PCR. V and J calls and clone size are those listed in that table; D and trimming were worked out from the DNA. The data contain about 40,000 clones, 86% of them singletons. This sequence originates from a man between 50 and 59 years old in a cohort sampled during active COVID-19. This rearrangement joins TRBV2 to TRBJ2-2; 7 nucleotides align to TRBD1. The sample was peripheral blood. CDR3 DNA: TGTGCCAGCAGTGTGGGGACAGCGAACACCGGGGAGCTGTTTTTT. Its protein product is CASSVGTANTGELFF.